Sequencing of this T cell receptor (beta chain) was carried out in a study of T cell responses to AZD1222 COVID-19 vaccine (dated by TCRdb to about 2021). As for the study more broadly: AZD1222 recipients given second doses at about 4 weeks or at about 12 weeks were pooled, since spike-specific TCR depth and breadth were not found to differ between the two schedules. A total of around 240 trial participants underwent TCR sequencing, of whom about 200 received two doses of AZD1222 and 26 received two doses of the MenACWY control vaccine. Enrollment into the trials was organized by age into subgroups of 18-55, 56-69 and 70-plus years, and those subgroups contained approximately 150, 30 and 60 TCR-sequenced participants, respectively. The full study reports these points: Only a handful of AZD1222 recipients were SARS-CoV-2 seropositive at baseline, limiting conclusions about previously exposed vaccinees. Nearly half of unique spike-specific TCRs reportedly recognized epitopes outside regions mutated in the B.1.351 and B.1.1.7 variants. In the small 56-69-year group, the increase in depth fell short of significance, most likely because of low power. The vaccine-associated CD4 TCRs covered the entire spike protein, and the dominant responses fell in regions 160-218 and 743-854. A significant rise in spike-specific TCR breadth and depth was observed after two AZD1222 doses relative to day 0 and relative to MenACWY recipients. Participants were mostly white British, with more females than males. The authors suggested clonal diversity may have been underestimated. Because no day 14 peak-response samples were available, repertoires were characterized only after the peak T cell response.

The CDR3 regions of human TCRbeta chains were analyzed by immunosequencing. Per the original workflow: TCRs in the repertoires were compared against a reference library of SARS-CoV-2-specific TCRs that had been generated with the MIRA antigen-specificity platform. Breadth meant the fraction of unique TCRs that were SARS-CoV-2-associated, whereas depth meant the fraction of total T cells that were SARS-CoV-2-associated. Using the MIRA data, each spike-specific TCR was mapped to the spike region that the TCR reacts to and placed in a CD4 or CD8 class. Log10-transformed breadth and depth values were compared by one-way ANOVA with Sidak's multiple comparisons tests. Imported from immuneACCESS, the table was reduced by TCRdb to in-frame sequences with V and J called. These copies leave out some clones; in studies compared against another copy, an unresolved V gene accounts for under half, and the cause of the remainder is not known. The V and J calls and clone size are taken from that table; D and trimming were inferred from the DNA. The sample table shows more than 95,000 clones, and roughly 82% are seen once. The ten largest clones represent approximately 5% of the sample.

This sample's time point label indicates: baseline before first vaccination. Vaccinee samples were obtained from the UK trials COV001 and COV002, which included a single-blind randomized controlled phase 2/3 trial of AZD1222 (ChAdOx1 nCoV-19) in healthy adults. Trial participant PBMC samples were collected at day 0 and day 28 after the second dose for TCRbeta chain sequencing. CDR1 SGHRS and CDR2 YFSETQ are derived from the germline V gene. Including cysteine and phenylalanine, the CDR3 has 15 amino acids. Of all the DNA, just the CDR3 is kept, 45 bases in frame from base 1. V and J lose 7 bases and 10 bases, and a span of 26 bases separates them. Regarding this clone: Its antigen remains undetermined. Qualities for individual bases were not recorded, and no much larger clone is one base off.

The clonotype comes from an adult in good health. The sequencing used peripheral blood, collected on day 0 of AZD1222 vaccination. The rearrangement joined TRBV5-1 to TRBJ1-1; D gene: possibly TRBD1, on 5 matching bases. The CDR3 reads CASHPPSGTSVGAFF. The nucleotide sequence reads TGCGCCAGCCATCCTCCCTCCGGGACCTCCGTTGGAGCTTTCTTT. Reference TRBV5-1 and TRBJ1-1 proteins supply the regions before and after the CDR3; the full variable domain is: KAGVTQTPRYLIKTRGQQVTLSCSPISGHRSVSWYQQTPGQGLQFLFEYFSETQRNKGNFPGRFSGRQFSNSRSEMNVSTLELGDSALYLCASHPPSGTSVGAFFGQGTRLTVV.